This TCR beta chain comes out of a study of T cell repertoires in cytomegalovirus infection. Study summary: Indicated by public TCR beta signatures were CMV infection and matching HLA type.

Concerning this clonotype: As yet, its antigen is unknown.

Study findings and constraints: Across the ex vivo response, the dominant clonotypes were HLA-C-restricted CMV-specific TCR beta clonotypes.

TCRdb called the reads again in MiXCR, with one record for every CDR3 protein. The table records hundreds of thousands of distinct CDR3 sequences, 15% to 20% of them present only once. The germline V gene has CDR1 SGHKS and CDR2 YYEKEE (reference sequence). The CDR3 loop spans 16 amino acids. The V end lost 1 base, the J end lost 5 bases, and 17 bases lay between the germline ends. This receptor was identified in a human donor in good health (CMV status not recorded). Some clones in this sample may be carry-over from other donors' samples. The source material was PBMCs. The chain employs TRBV5-5 and TRBJ2-3, with D unresolved. In DNA form, the CDR3 reads TGTGCCAGCAGCTTGTCACGGACCCTACTCTTAGATACGCAGTATTTT. The encoded protein is CASSLSRTLLLDTQYF. The full variable domain, its missing parts supplied by reference TRBV5-5 and TRBJ2-3, is DAGVTQSPTHLIKTRGQQVTLRCSPISGHKSVSWYQQVLGQGPQFIFQYYEKEERGRGNFPDRFSARQFPNYSSELNVNALLLGDSALYLCASSLSRTLLLDTQYFGPGTRLTVL.